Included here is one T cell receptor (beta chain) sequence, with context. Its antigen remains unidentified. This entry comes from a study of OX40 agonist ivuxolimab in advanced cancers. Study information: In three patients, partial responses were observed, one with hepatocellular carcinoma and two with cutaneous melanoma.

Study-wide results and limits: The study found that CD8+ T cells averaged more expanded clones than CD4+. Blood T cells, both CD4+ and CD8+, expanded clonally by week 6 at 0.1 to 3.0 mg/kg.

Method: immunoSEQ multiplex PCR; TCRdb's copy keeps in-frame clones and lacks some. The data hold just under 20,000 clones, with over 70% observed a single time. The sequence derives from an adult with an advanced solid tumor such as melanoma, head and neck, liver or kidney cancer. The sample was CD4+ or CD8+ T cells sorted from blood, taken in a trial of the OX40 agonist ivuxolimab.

The CDR3 loop is CASLMTGTYEQYF. CDR3 in DNA: TGTGCCAGTTTGATGACAGGAACCTACGAGCAGTACTTC. The chain has TRBV19 and TRBJ2-7; D perhaps matches TRBD1 (6 bases). V gave up 8 bases and J gave up 2 bases, with 13 bases separating them. Germline loops: CDR1 LNHDA, CDR2 SQIVND (reference sequence). This CDR3 spans 13 amino acids.